These 28 T cell receptor beta chains were all obtained from the same sample, sequenced in a study of blood T cells in healthy people across ages. Together with a sample-barcoded 5' primer, a J-beta primer mix was included in a second PCR lasting roughly 6 to 12 cycles. TCRdb re-derived calls from the 5' RACE reads in MiXCR, one entry per CDR3 protein. The sample lists about 640,000 distinct CDR3 sequences; approximately 59% were seen once. The sample comprised blood. Receptor source: a man aged 55 to 70 in good health.

This clonotype was seen once. V is TRBV12-3 or TRBV12-4 and J is TRBJ1-5; D is possibly TRBD1 (6 bases). V lost 7 bases, J lost 3 bases, and 19 bases lay in between. This CDR3 is 16 amino acids long. The CDR3 sequence is CASTSRLGGPNQPQHF. CDR3 DNA sequence: TGTGCCAGCACATCCAGGTTAGGGGGACCCAATCAGCCCCAGCATTTT.

The J gene is TRBJ2-4, the V gene TRBV5-1; 10 bases agree with TRBD2. The end of the DNA fits TRBJ2-7 better, so the J call may be wrong. The V gene's germline CDR1 is SGHRS and CDR2 YFSETQ. This CDR3 contains 14 residues. CDR3 amino acids: CASSWGLANNEQYF. The CDR3 nucleotides are TGCGCCAGCAGCTGGGGACTAGCGAACAACGAGCAGTACTTC.

This clonotype has a single count. The rearrangement uses TRBV2 and TRBJ1-4, with a tentative D call TRBD1 (5 bases). Per germline, CDR1 SNHLY and CDR2 FYNNEI. V was pared by 1 base and J by 5 bases, with 14 bases between. The CDR3 extends over 16 amino acids. The CDR3: CASSEEAVRVNEKLFF. The CDR3 DNA is TGTGCCAGCAGTGAAGAAGCTGTCAGGGTAAATGAAAAACTGTTTTTT. The complete variable domain, with remaining parts taken from reference TRBV2 and TRBJ1-4, reads EPEVTQTPSHQVTQMGQEVILRCVPISNHLYFYWYRQILGQKVEFLVSFYNNEISEKSEIFDDQFSVERPDGSNFTLKIRSTKLEDSAMYFCASSEEAVRVNEKLFFGSGTQLSVL.

The chain carries TRBV5-6 and TRBJ2-3; no clear D gene. The CDR3 totals 13 residues. Germline CDR1 reads SGHDT; CDR2 reads YYEEEE. Trimming shortened V by 2 bases and J by 6 bases, and 10 bases separated the two germline ends. This CDR3 is CASSFRPRDTQYF. The DNA for the CDR3 is TGTGCCAGCAGCTTCCGACCACGGGATACGCAGTATTTT.

The V call is TRBV6-5, the J call TRBJ2-3; D is possibly TRBD1 or TRBD2 (5 bases each). This CDR3 is built from 18 residues. CDR1 MNHEY and CDR2 SVGAGI come from the germline V gene. The V end was cut by 0 bases, the J end by 4 bases, with 20 bases between. The CDR3 DNA reads TGTGCCAGCAGTTACTCTTCCCCCCGGGGCAGTTACCCAGATACGCAGTATTTT. Its protein is CASSYSSPRGSYPDTQYF.

J is TRBJ2-3 and V is TRBV5-1, with 8 nucleotides matching TRBD1. After removal of 0 bases from V and 2 bases from J, the junction contained 2 bases not matched to a gene. The CDR3 runs 15 residues. Germline CDR1 is SGHRS and CDR2 is YFSETQ. Written as DNA, the CDR3 is TGCGCCAGCAGCTTGGAGGACAGGGTCACAGATACGCAGTATTTT. Protein product: CASSLEDRVTDTQYF.

The chain has TRBV9 and TRBJ1-1; TRBD1 might be the D (5 bases). CDR3 length equals 14 residues. Germline assignment: CDR1 SGDLS and CDR2 YYNGEE. V was trimmed by 2 bases and J by 4 bases, leaving 12 bases between them. CDR3 sequence reads: CASSVSGTATEAFF. The DNA for the CDR3 is TGTGCCAGCAGCGTCAGCGGGACTGCCACTGAAGCTTTCTTT.

This clonotype was observed a few times. This chain joins TRBV6-4 and TRBJ2-7, with TRBD1 matching 7 bases. The CDR3 spans 14 residues. CDR1 is MRHNA and CDR2 is SNTAGT in the germline V gene. The V and J ends lost 6 bases and 1 base, in that order; junction bases with no gene match: 6. The DNA of the CDR3 is TGTGCCAGCAGCCCGACAGGGATTTCCTACGAGCAGTACTTC. As protein: CASSPTGISYEQYF.

This chain links TRBV19 with TRBJ1-2; possible D gene TRBD1, 5 bases. The CDR3 runs 14 residues. Germline V gene lookup returns CDR1 LNHDA and CDR2 SQIVND (reference sequence). Trimming stripped 3 bases from V and 3 bases from J, with 11 bases between. The CDR3 protein is CASSITRGYYGYTF. The CDR3 bases are TGTGCCAGTAGTATCACGAGGGGCTACTATGGCTACACCTTC. Based on the CDR3 plus reference TRBV19 and TRBJ1-2, the full variable domain is DGGITQSPKYLFRKEGQNVTLSCEQNLNHDAMYWYRQDPGQGLRLIYYSQIVNDFQKGDIAEGYSVSREKKESFPLTVTSAQKNPTAFYLCASSITRGYYGYTFGSGTRLTVV.

The chain links TRBV15 to TRBJ1-2, with D maybe TRBD1 (6 bases). The V and J ends lost 2 bases and 2 bases respectively, with 9 bases between them. Germline V CDR1 and CDR2: LNHNV, YYDKDF (reference sequence). CDR3 length: 14 residues. CDR3 coding DNA: TGTGCCACCAGCAGAATAGGGGGAAACTATGGCTACACCTTC. Its protein product is CATSRIGGNYGYTF.

A few counts support this clonotype. The chain couples TRBV4-2 to TRBJ2-1; D unclear. V lost 2 bases to trimming and J lost 2 bases, with 1 base between them. The CDR3 extends over 12 amino acids. Germline V gene data show CDR1 as LGHNA and CDR2 as YNFKEQ. The DNA for the CDR3 is TGTGCCAGCAGCCAAACCTACAATGAGCAGTTCTTC. Amino acids: CASSQTYNEQFF.

The chain couples TRBV15 to TRBJ2-3; TRBD1 matches 9 bases. Germline V gene lookup returns CDR1 LNHNV and CDR2 YYDKDF (reference sequence). The CDR3 consists of 15 residues. The J segment lost 4 bases and the V segment lost 5 bases, leaving 7 bases of the junction unmatched. CDR3 DNA sequence: TGTGCCACCAGCTTGGACAGGGGAGAAGCAGATACGCAGTATTTT. This codes for CATSLDRGEADTQYF.

A note on this clonotype: One end of the junction varies from germline; a read error may be responsible. This chain links TRBV10-3 with TRBJ2-5, with 7 bases aligning to TRBD1. Germline CDR1 reads ENHRY; CDR2 reads SYGVKD. The CDR3 runs to 15 residues. CDR3 sequence reads: CATSEGLTGRETQYF. CDR3 DNA sequence: TGTGCCACCAGTGAGGGTTTGACAGGGCGGGAGACCCAGTACTTC.

The rearrangement uses TRBV5-1 and TRBJ2-7, with 8 bases aligning to TRBD1. With 2 bases clipped from V and 3 bases from J, the junction kept 10 bases outside the gene matches. The CDR3 spans 16 residues. CDR1 is SGHRS, CDR2 YFSETQ, per germline. CDR3 bases: TGCGCCAGCAGCTTAGTGCCCAGGGGGCGCTACTACGAGCAGTACTTC. Translated: CASSLVPRGRYYEQYF.

This clonotype was detected a few times. V is TRBV6-5 and J is TRBJ1-2; D gene ambiguous. Germline V gives CDR1 MNHEY, CDR2 SVGAGI. There are 15 residues in the CDR3. V was pared by 4 bases and J by 4 bases, with 16 bases between. The CDR3 DNA reads as TGTGCCAGCAGTTCATCGGGATCGCTGGTCTATGGCTACACCTTC. Its translation is CASSSSGSLVYGYTF.

The chain carries TRBV28 and TRBJ2-4; 8 bases are a match to TRBD1. The tail of the sequence fits TRBJ2-5 better, so the J call may be wrong. Germline values: CDR1 MDHEN, CDR2 SYDVKM. There are 14 residues in the CDR3. CDR3 nucleotides: TGTGCCAGCAGTACCCGGACAGGGATGGAGACCCAGTACTTC. It translates to CASSTRTGMETQYF.

Concerning this clonotype: Being one base from a much bigger clone, this may be a read error. The genes are TRBV7-2 and TRBJ2-3; TRBD2 agrees at 7 bases. CDR1 is SGHTA, CDR2 FQGNSA, per germline. The CDR3 is 16 amino acids. CDR3 amino acids: CASSLQFGGTTDMQYF. The CDR3 nucleotides read TGTGCCAGCAGCTTACAATTCGGGGGGACCACAGATATGCAGTATTTT.

This chain uses TRBV5-1 with TRBJ1-2; 8 bases are shared with TRBD1. Trimming at V came to 1 base and at J to 4 bases, leaving 12 bases not matched to a gene. Germline lookup yields CDR1 SGHRS and CDR2 YFSETQ. The CDR3 has 17 residues. The CDR3 DNA reads TGCGCCAGCAGCTTGTTCGTTGGGCAGGGGGCGTTCTATGGCTACACCTTC. It is translated as CASSLFVGQGAFYGYTF.

The chain carries TRBV10-2 and TRBJ2-5; D is unclear. The germline V gene has CDR1 WSHSY and CDR2 SAAADI. The germline V and J ends were trimmed by 0 bases and 0 bases, with 5 bases remaining between them. The CDR3 loop spans 14 amino acids. The CDR3 nucleotides are TGCGCCAGCAGTGAGTCAGGCTACCAAGAGACCCAGTACTTC. Its translation is CASSESGYQETQYF.

V is TRBV28 and J is TRBJ2-5; D is possibly TRBD2 (5 bases). The end of the DNA is better explained by TRBJ2-7, so the J call may be wrong. Germline CDR1 and CDR2: MDHEN and SYDVKM. This CDR3 is built from 15 residues. CDR3 nucleotide sequence: TGTGCCAGCAGTTCCCAAAAGCGGTCCTCTTACGAGCAGTACTTC. Protein: CASSSQKRSSYEQYF.

The V gene is TRBV18, the J gene TRBJ1-6; 9 positions match TRBD1. The CDR3 covers 16 residues. The germline CDR1 and CDR2 sequences are KGHSH and LQKENI. V was pared by 3 bases and J by 7 bases, with 7 bases of the junction left unmatched. The CDR3 coding sequence is TGTGCCAGCTCACCGAGGACAGGGGAGGGGAATTCACCCCTCCACTTT. It yields the protein CASSPRTGEGNSPLHF. The full variable domain, rest sourced from reference TRBV18 and TRBJ1-6, is NAGVMQNPRHLVRRRGQEARLRCSPMKGHSHVYWYRQLPEEGLKFMVYLQKENIIDESGMPKERFSAEFPKEGPSILRIQQVVRGDSAAYFCASSPRTGEGNSPLHFGNGTRLTVT.

The rearrangement links TRBV20-1 to TRBJ2-5; tentative D call: TRBD2 (6 bases). The CDR3 has 15 amino acids. The germline V and J ends were trimmed by 3 bases and 1 base, with 15 bases remaining between them. The germline CDR1 and CDR2 sequences are DFQATT and SNEGSKA (reference sequence). The CDR3 region is CSARSGGAVQETQYF. The CDR3 region has the DNA TGCAGTGCTAGGTCGGGCGGGGCGGTCCAAGAGACCCAGTACTTC.

The V gene is TRBV27, the J gene TRBJ1-6; D gene uncertain. The CDR3 is 12 residues long. V lost 7 bases and J 3 bases, leaving 4 bases between the germline ends. CDR1 and CDR2 (germline): MNHEY, SMNVEV (reference sequence). The CDR3 DNA is TGTGCCAGCAAAGTCTATAATTCACCCCTCCACTTT. Its translation: CASKVYNSPLHF.

A word on this clonotype: At one end the junction does not follow the germline gene, possibly because of a read error. The V and J genes are TRBV29-1 and TRBJ2-7; D remains unclear. This CDR3 is 12 amino acids long. In germline, CDR1 is SQVTM, CDR2 ANQGSEA. CDR3 DNA sequence: TGCAGCGTTAAAGAGGACGCCTACGAGCAGTACTTC. Amino acids: CSVKEDAYEQYF.

With respect to this clonotype: The junction shows a germline mismatch at one end, possibly a read error. The gene calls are TRBV7-4 and TRBJ1-5; D gene uncertain. Germline V gene data show CDR1 as SGHVT and CDR2 as SQSDAQ. The CDR3 runs to 17 residues. The CDR3 DNA reads as TGTGCCAGCAGCTTAGCGCGTCCACCCAAGGGCAATCGGCCCCAGCATTTT. Protein sequence: CASSLARPPKGNRPQHF.

This chain connects TRBV5-1 to TRBJ1-2, with TRBD1 identical over 7 bases. The germline CDR1 and CDR2 sequences are SGHRS and YFSETQ. V was clipped by 2 bases and J by 3 bases; unmatched bases: 7. This CDR3 spans 15 amino acids. The DNA for the CDR3 is TGCGCCAGCAGCTTACAGCCCGGGACAGACTATGGCTACACCTTC. As protein: CASSLQPGTDYGYTF.

This clonotype was seen a single time. This sequence joins TRBV6-1 and TRBJ2-3; no reliable D call. There are 17 residues in the CDR3. CDR1 and CDR2 (germline): MNHNS, SASEGT. The V gene lost 6 bases and the J gene lost 0 bases, with 19 bases spanning the gap. The CDR3 DNA sequence: TGTGCCAGCAGCAGTCCGAAGCACGCTTCTAGCACAGATACGCAGTATTTT. Translating gives CASSSPKHASSTDTQYF.

The V and J genes are TRBV12-3 or TRBV12-4 and TRBJ2-1; TRBD2 agrees at 7 bases. The CDR3 covers 15 residues. V gave up 5 bases and J gave up 0 bases; unmatched junction bases: 4. The CDR3: CASSRLASSYNEQFF. The CDR3 DNA follows: TGTGCCAGCAGTCGACTAGCCAGCTCCTACAATGAGCAGTTCTTC.